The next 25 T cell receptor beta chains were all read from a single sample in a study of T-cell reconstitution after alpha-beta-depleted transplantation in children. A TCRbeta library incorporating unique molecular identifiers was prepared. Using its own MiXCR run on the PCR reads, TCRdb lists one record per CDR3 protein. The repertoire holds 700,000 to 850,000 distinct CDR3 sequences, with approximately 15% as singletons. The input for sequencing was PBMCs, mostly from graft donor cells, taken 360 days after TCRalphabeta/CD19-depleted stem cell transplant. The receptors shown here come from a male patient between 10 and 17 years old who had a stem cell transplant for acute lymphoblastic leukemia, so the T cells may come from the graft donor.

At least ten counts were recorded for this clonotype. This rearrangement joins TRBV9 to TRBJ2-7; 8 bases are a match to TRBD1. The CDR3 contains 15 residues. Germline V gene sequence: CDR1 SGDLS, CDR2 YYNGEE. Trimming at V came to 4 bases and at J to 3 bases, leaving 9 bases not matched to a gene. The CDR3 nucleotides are TGTGCCAGCAGCCCCGGACAGGGTCTATTCTACGAGCAGTACTTC. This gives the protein CASSPGQGLFYEQYF.

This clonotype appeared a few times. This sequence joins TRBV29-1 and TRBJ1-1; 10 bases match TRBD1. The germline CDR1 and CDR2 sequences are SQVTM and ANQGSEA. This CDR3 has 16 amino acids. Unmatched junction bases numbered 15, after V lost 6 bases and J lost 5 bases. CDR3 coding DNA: TGCAGCGTGGACGCTCGGGACAGGGGAATGGCGACTGAAGCTTTCTTT. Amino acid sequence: CSVDARDRGMATEAFF.

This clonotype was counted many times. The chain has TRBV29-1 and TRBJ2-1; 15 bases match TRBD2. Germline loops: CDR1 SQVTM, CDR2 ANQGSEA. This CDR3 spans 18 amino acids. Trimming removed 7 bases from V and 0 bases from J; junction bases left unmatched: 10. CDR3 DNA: TGCAGCGCCTCGGGACTAGCGGGAGGTCCGAGCTCCTACAATGAGCAGTTCTTC. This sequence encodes CSASGLAGGPSSYNEQFF.

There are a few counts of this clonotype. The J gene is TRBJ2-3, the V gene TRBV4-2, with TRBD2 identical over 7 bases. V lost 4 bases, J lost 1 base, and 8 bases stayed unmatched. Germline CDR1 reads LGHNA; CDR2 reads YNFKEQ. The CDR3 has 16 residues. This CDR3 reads CASSRVGTIGTDTQYF. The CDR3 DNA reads TGTGCCAGCAGCCGTGTCGGGACTATTGGCACAGATACGCAGTATTTT.

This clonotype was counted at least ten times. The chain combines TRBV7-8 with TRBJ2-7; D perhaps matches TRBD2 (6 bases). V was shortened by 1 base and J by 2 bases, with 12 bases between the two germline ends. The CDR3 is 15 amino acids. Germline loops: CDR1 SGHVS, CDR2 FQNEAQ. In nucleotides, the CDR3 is TGTGCCAGCAGCTTAGATCCCGGGGGACCCTACGAGCAGTACTTC. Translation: CASSLDPGGPYEQYF.

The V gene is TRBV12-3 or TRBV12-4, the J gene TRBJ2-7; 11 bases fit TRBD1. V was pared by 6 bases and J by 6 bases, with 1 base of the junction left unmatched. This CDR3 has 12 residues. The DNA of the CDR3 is TGTGCCAGCAGGGGGACAGGGGGCGAGCAGTACTTC. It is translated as CASRGTGGEQYF.

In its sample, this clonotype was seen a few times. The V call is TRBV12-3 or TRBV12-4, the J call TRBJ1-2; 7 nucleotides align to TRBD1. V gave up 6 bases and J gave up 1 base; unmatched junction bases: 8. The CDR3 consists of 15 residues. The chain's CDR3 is CASSINRGRNYGYTF. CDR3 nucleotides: TGTGCCAGCAGCATTAACAGGGGTCGTAACTATGGCTACACCTTC.

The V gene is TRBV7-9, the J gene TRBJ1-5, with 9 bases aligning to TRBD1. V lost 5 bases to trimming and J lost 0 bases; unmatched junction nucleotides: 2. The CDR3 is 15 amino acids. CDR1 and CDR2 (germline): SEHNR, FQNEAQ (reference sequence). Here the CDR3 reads CASSRTGDSNQPQHF. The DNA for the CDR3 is TGTGCCAGCAGCCGGACAGGGGATAGCAATCAGCCCCAGCATTTT.

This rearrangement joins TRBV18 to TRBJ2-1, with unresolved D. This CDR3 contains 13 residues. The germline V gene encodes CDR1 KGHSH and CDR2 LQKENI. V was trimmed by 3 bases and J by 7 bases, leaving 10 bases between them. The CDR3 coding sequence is TGTGCCAGCTCACCCCTAAATGGAAATGAGCAGTTCTTC. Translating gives CASSPLNGNEQFF.

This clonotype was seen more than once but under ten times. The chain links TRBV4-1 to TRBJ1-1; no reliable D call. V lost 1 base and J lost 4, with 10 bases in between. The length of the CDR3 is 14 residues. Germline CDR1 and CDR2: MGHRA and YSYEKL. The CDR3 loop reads CASSQVASPTEAFF. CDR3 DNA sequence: TGCGCCAGCAGCCAAGTCGCGTCCCCCACTGAAGCTTTCTTT.

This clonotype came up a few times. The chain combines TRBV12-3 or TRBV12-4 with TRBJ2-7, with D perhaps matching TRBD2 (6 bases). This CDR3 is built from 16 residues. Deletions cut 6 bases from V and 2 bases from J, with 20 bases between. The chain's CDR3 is CASSLYSGGIPYEQYF. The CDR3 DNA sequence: TGTGCCAGCAGCCTCTACAGTGGCGGGATCCCCTACGAGCAGTACTTC.

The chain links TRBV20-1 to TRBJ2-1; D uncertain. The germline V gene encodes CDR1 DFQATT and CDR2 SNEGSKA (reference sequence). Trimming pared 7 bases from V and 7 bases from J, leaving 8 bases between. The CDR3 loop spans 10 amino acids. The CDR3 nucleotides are TGCAGTGGTAGCCTAAATGAGCAGTTCTTC. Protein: CSGSLNEQFF.

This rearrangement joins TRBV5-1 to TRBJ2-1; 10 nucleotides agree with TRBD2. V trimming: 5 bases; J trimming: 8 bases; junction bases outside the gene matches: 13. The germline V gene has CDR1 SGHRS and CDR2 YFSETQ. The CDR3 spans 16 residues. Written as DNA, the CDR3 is TGCGCCAGCAGTCCGCGAACCGGGACTAGCGTCGATGAGCAGTTCTTC. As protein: CASSPRTGTSVDEQFF.

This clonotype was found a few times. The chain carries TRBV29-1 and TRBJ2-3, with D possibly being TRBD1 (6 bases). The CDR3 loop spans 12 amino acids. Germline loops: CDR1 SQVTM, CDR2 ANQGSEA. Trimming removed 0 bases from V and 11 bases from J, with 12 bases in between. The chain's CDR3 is CSVEDLSGEQYF. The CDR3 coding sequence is TGCAGCGTTGAAGATTTGTCAGGGGAGCAGTATTTT.

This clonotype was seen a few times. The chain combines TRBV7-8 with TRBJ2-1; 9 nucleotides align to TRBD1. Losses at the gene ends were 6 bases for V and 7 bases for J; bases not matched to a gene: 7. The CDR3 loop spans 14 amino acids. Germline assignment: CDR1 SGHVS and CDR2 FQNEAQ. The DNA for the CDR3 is TGTGCCAGCAGTCTTTTCGGGACAGGGAATGAGCAGTTCTTC. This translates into CASSLFGTGNEQFF.

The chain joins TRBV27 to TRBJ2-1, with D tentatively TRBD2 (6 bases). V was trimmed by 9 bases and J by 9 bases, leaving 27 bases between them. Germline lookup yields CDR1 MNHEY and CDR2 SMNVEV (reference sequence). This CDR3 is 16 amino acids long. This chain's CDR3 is CARRIRMGRDNGEQFF. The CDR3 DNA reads TGTGCCAGAAGGATCCGTATGGGGCGGGATAATGGTGAGCAGTTCTTC.

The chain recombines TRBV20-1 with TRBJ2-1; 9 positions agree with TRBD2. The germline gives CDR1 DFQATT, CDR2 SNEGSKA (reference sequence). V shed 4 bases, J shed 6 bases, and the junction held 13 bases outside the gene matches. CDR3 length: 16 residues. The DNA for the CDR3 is TGCAGTGCTACCCCAGTAGCGGGAGTAGGAGTCAATGAGCAGTTCTTC. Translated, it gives CSATPVAGVGVNEQFF.

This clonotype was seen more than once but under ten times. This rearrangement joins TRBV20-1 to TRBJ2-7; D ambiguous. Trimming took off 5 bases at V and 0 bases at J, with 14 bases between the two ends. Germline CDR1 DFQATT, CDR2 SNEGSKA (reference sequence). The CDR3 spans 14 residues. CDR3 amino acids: CSAVTLRSSYEQYF. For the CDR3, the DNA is TGCAGTGCTGTTACTCTGAGGAGCTCCTACGAGCAGTACTTC.

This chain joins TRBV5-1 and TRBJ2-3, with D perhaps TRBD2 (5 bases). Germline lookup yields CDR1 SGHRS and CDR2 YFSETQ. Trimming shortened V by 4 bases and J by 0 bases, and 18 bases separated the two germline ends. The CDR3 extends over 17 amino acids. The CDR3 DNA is TGCGCCAGCAGCCCCCCGGACGTTCGGACTAGCACAGATACGCAGTATTTT. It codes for CASSPPDVRTSTDTQYF.

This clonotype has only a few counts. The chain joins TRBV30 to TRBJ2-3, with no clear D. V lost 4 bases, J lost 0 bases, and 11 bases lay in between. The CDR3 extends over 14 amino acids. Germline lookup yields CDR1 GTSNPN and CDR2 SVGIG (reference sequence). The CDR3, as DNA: TGTGCCTGGACGGGCTCTCCTAGCACAGATACGCAGTATTTT. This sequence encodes CAWTGSPSTDTQYF.

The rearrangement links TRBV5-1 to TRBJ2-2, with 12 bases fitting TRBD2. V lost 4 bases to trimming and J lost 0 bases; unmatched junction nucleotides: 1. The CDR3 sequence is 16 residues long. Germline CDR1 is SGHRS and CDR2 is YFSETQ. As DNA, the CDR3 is TGCGCCAGCAGCAGGACTAGCGGGACGAACACCGGGGAGCTGTTTTTT. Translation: CASSRTSGTNTGELFF.

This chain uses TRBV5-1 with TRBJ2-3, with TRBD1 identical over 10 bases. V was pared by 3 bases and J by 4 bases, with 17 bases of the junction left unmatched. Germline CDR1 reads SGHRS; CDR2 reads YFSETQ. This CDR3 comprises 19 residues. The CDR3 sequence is CASSWPATGGAGSSDTQYF. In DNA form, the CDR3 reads TGCGCCAGCAGCTGGCCGGCGACAGGGGGCGCAGGCAGTTCAGATACGCAGTATTTT.

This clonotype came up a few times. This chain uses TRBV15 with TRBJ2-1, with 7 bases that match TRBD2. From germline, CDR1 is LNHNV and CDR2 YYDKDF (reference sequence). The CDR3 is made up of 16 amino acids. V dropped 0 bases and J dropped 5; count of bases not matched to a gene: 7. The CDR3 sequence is CATSREVLAQNNEQFF. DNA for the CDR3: TGTGCCACCAGCAGAGAAGTACTAGCGCAGAACAATGAGCAGTTCTTC. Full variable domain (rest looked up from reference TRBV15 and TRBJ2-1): DAMVIQNPRYQVTQFGKPVTLSCSQTLNHNVMYWYQQKSSQAPKLLFHYYDKDFNNEADTPDNFQSRRPNTSFCFLDIRSPGLGDTAMYLCATSREVLAQNNEQFFGPGTRLTVL.

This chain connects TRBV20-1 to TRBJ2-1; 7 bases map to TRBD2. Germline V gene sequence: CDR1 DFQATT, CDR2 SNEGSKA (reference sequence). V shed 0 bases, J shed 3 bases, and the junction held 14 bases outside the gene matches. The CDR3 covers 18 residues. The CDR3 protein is CSARDLTSVKAGYNEQFF. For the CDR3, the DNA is TGCAGTGCTAGAGATCTTACTAGCGTTAAAGCTGGCTACAATGAGCAGTTCTTC.

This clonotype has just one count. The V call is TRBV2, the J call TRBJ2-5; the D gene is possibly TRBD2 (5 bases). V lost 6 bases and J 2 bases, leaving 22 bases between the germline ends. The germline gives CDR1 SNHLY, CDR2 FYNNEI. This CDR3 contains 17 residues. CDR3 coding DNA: TGTGCCAGCAGGGGGAAAAATTCGGGGTACCATCAAGAGACCCAGTACTTC. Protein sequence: CASRGKNSGYHQETQYF.